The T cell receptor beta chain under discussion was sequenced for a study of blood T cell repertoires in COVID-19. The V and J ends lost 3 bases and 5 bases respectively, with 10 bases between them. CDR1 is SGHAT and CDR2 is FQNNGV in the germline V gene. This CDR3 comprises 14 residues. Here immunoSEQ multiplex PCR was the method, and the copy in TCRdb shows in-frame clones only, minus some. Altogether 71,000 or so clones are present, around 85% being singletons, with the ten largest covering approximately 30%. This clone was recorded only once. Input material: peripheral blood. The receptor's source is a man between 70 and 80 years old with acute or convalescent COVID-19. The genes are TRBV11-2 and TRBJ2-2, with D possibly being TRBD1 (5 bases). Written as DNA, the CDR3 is TGTGCCAGCAGCTTCGGGCAGGGAACCGGGGAGCTGTTTTTT. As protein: CASSFGQGTGELFF. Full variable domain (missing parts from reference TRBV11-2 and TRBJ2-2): EAGVAQSPRYKIIEKRQSVAFWCNPISGHATLYWYQQILGQGPKLLIQFQNNGVVDDSQLPKDRFSAERLKGVDSTLKIQPAKLEDSAVYLCASSFGQGTGELFFGEGSRLTVL.